This passage covers 13 T cell receptor beta chains from one sample sequenced in a study of CD8+CD57+ T cells in acquired aplastic anemia. The template used for profiling TCR beta VDJ and CDR3 was genomic DNA. TCRdb re-derived calls from the reads in MiXCR, one entry per CDR3 protein. The repertoire consists of around 180,000 distinct CDR3 sequences, with under 75% occurring once and the leading ten covering under 60%. Sequencing was performed on sorted CD4+, CD8+, or CD8+CD57+ T cells (not recorded which) from PBMCs. The source is a human donor in good health.

As for this clonotype: Since a much larger clone is just one base distant, this may be a read error. The chain combines TRBV7-9 with TRBJ2-2; no firm D call. V lost 6 bases and J lost 4, with 9 bases in between. The CDR3 length is 13 residues. The germline gives CDR1 SEHNR, CDR2 FQNEAQ (reference sequence). CDR3 DNA sequence: TGTGCCAGCAGTGAAATCTCCACCGGGGAGCTGTTTTTT. Protein product: CASSEISTGELFF.

The V and J genes are TRBV29-1 and TRBJ2-4; 9 bases align to TRBD1. Trimming at V came to 3 bases and at J to 4 bases, leaving 1 base not matched to a gene. CDR3 length: 13 amino acids. Germline CDR1 is SQVTM and CDR2 is ANQGSEA. This chain's CDR3 is CSVEGTGKNIQYF. CDR3 DNA sequence: TGCAGCGTTGAGGGGACAGGGAAAAACATTCAGTACTTC.

The CDR3 DNA follows: TGTGCCAGCATCAGGGGGCGCGAAGCCTACGAGCAGTACTTC. Its translation is CASIRGREAYEQYF. The chain joins TRBV12-3 or TRBV12-4 to TRBJ2-5; TRBD1 aligns across 8 bases. TRBJ2-7 explains the end of the DNA better; the J call may be wrong. This CDR3 is built from 14 residues.

This clonotype appeared many times. The rearrangement links TRBV7-3 to TRBJ2-3; 8 bases agree with TRBD2. This CDR3 has 15 residues. Germline-derived CDR1 and CDR2 are SGHTA and FQGTGA. After removal of 5 bases from V and 1 base from J, the junction contained 5 bases not matched to a gene. CDR3 bases: TGTGCCAGCAGCCAGTGGCGGGAGGGCACAGATACGCAGTATTTT. It specifies CASSQWREGTDTQYF.

This clonotype was seen only once. V and J are TRBV7-3 and TRBJ2-3, with 8 bases lining up with TRBD1. The CDR3 covers 17 residues. V trimming: 3 bases; J trimming: 5 bases; junction bases outside the gene matches: 13. The germline gives CDR1 SGHTA, CDR2 FQGTGA. The CDR3: CASSFHFRTGRGDTQYF. The CDR3 DNA sequence: TGTGCCAGCAGCTTTCATTTTCGGACAGGGCGGGGAGATACGCAGTATTTT.

This chain's CDR3 is CASNQGSTDTQYF. CDR3 in DNA: TGCGCCAGCAACCAAGGTAGCACAGATACGCAGTATTTT. This chain links TRBV5-1 with TRBJ2-3, with D unresolved. V gave up 6 bases and J gave up 0 bases, with 8 bases separating them. The CDR3 runs 13 residues. Germline V lookup: CDR1 SGHRS, CDR2 YFSETQ.

This chain connects TRBV20-1 to TRBJ1-2; D possibly corresponds to TRBD1 (6 bases). This CDR3 spans 11 amino acids. Germline V lookup: CDR1 DFQATT, CDR2 SNEGSKA (reference sequence). CDR3 sequence reads: CSSGTNYGYTF. DNA for the CDR3: TGCAGCTCCGGGACAAACTATGGCTACACCTTC.

This clonotype has a count of ten or more. This rearrangement joins TRBV7-9 to TRBJ2-1, with 10 bases that match TRBD2. Germline V lookup: CDR1 SEHNR, CDR2 FQNEAQ (reference sequence). The trim removed 5 bases at V and 5 bases at J, leaving 6 bases unmatched. This CDR3 has 15 amino acids. The CDR3 spells CASSRWTSGDNEQFF. The CDR3 coding sequence is TGTGCCAGCAGCCGATGGACTAGCGGAGACAATGAGCAGTTCTTC.

The chain has TRBV7-2 and TRBJ1-5; 7 bases align to TRBD1. Per germline, CDR1 SGHTA and CDR2 FQGNSA. The CDR3 runs to 15 residues. Losses at the gene ends were 4 bases for V and 4 bases for J; bases not matched to a gene: 7. Here the CDR3 reads CASSSTGEWNQPQHF. The DNA for the CDR3 is TGTGCCAGCAGCTCCACAGGGGAGTGGAATCAGCCCCAGCATTTT. Using reference TRBV7-2 and TRBJ1-5 for the parts outside the CDR3, the full variable domain is GAGVSQSPSNKVTEKGKDVELRCDPISGHTALYWYRQSLGQGLEFLIYFQGNSAPDKSGLPSDRFSAERTGGSVSTLTIQRTQQEDSAVYLCASSSTGEWNQPQHFGDGTRLSIL.

V and J are TRBV7-6 and TRBJ2-1; 12 positions match TRBD2. V was clipped by 10 bases and J by 5 bases; unmatched bases: 6. There are 14 residues in the CDR3. The germline V gene encodes CDR1 SGHVS and CDR2 FNYEAQ. Here the CDR3 DNA reads TGTGCCACCGCTAGCGGGGGGGCAAACAATGAGCAGTTCTTC. This sequence encodes CATASGGANNEQFF. The full variable domain, completed using reference TRBV7-6 and TRBJ2-1, is GAGVSQSPRYKVTKRGQDVALRCDPISGHVSLYWYRQALGQGPEFLTYFNYEAQQDKSGLPNDRFSAERPEGSISTLTIQRTEQRDSAMYRCATASGGANNEQFFGPGTRLTVL.

CDR3 sequence (DNA): TGCGCCAGCAGCTTCTTGCGGGGGTCCGGGGAGCTGTTTTTT. The encoded protein is CASSFLRGSGELFF. V and J are TRBV5-1 and TRBJ2-2; 7 nucleotides line up with TRBD2. V was clipped by 2 bases and J by 6 bases; unmatched bases: 4. The CDR3 is made up of 14 amino acids. In germline, CDR1 is SGHRS, CDR2 YFSETQ.

The table lists this clonotype with a count of one. At one end the junction does not follow the germline gene, possibly because of a read error. J is TRBJ2-1 and V is TRBV7-2, with D possibly matching TRBD2 (6 bases). Germline lookup yields CDR1 SGHTA and CDR2 FQGNSA. The CDR3 runs to 14 residues. DNA for the CDR3: TGCGCCAGCAGCCAAGGGGACTCCCTTAATGAGCAGTTCTTC. Protein: CASSQGDSLNEQFF.

The chain combines TRBV20-1 with TRBJ2-5, with D unresolved. Between the trimmed V and J ends, which lost 0 bases and 7 bases, there was a span of 0 bases. Germline V gene lookup returns CDR1 DFQATT and CDR2 SNEGSKA (reference sequence). This CDR3 is 9 amino acids long. The DNA for the CDR3 is TGCAGTGCTAGAGAGACCCAGTACTTC. Translating gives CSARETQYF.